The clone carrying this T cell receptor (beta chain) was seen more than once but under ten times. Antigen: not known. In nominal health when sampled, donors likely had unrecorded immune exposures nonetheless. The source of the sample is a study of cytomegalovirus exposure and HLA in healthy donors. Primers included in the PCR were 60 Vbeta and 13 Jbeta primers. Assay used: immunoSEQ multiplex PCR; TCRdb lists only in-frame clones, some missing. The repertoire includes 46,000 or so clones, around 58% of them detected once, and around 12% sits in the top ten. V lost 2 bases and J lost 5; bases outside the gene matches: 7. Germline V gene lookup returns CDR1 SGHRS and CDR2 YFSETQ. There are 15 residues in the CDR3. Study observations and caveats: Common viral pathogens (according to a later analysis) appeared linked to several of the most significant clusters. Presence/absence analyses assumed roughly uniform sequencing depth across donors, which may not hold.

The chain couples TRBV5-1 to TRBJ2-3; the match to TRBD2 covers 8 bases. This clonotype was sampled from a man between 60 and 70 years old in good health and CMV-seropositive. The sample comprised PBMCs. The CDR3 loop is CASSFGGARIDTQYF. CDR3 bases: TGCGCCAGCAGCTTCGGGGGGGCGCGAATAGATACGCAGTATTTT.